This TCR beta chain is drawn from a study of T cell responses to AZD1222 COVID-19 vaccine. For the study at large: Analyses pooled second doses at about 4 or about 12 weeks. The study's findings and limits: Targets within unmutated variant regions were reportedly found for nearly half of spike-specific TCRs. Scientists sampled the repertoires only once the peak T cell response had passed.

V lost 6 bases to trimming and J lost 0 bases, with 11 bases between them. The CDR3 sequence is 14 residues long. Germline loops: CDR1 MNHEY, CDR2 SVGAGI. Profiling relied on immunoSEQ multiplex PCR, and the TCRdb table lists in-frame clones only, not all of them. This sample has tens of thousands of clones, with 65% to 80% found just once. This clone has more than one count but fewer than ten. Its specificity is not known. This sequence joins TRBV6-5 and TRBJ1-1, with unresolved D. This receptor was identified in an adult in good health. The sample was peripheral blood, taken on day 0 of AZD1222 vaccination. This CDR3 is CASSLLHVNTEAFF. CDR3 coding DNA: TGTGCCAGCAGCCTACTACACGTGAACACTGAAGCTTTCTTT.